The 18 T cell receptor beta chains below all came from one sample that was sequenced in a study of T-cell memory formation after mild COVID-19. TCRdb reprocessed the 5' RACE reads with MiXCR, giving one entry per CDR3 protein. The sample includes hundreds of thousands of distinct CDR3 sequences, around a quarter seen only once; the top ten take roughly an eighth. The material sequenced was PBMCs or a T cell subset sorted from them (not recorded which). These receptors all come from an adult woman who had mild COVID-19 (a few samples of this study predate the infection). Cell type and time point are not known.

The chain uses TRBV12-3 or TRBV12-4 and TRBJ1-2; TRBD1 aligns across 9 bases. This CDR3 is built from 15 residues. The trim removed 5 bases at V and 3 bases at J, leaving 7 bases unmatched. The CDR3 sequence is CASSPGTGFDYGYTF. The CDR3 DNA is TGTGCCAGCAGTCCTGGGACAGGGTTTGACTATGGCTACACCTTC.

This sequence joins TRBV2 and TRBJ1-2; D gene ambiguous. The CDR3 is made up of 16 amino acids. CDR1 SNHLY and CDR2 FYNNEI come from the germline V gene. The germline V and J ends were trimmed by 5 bases and 4 bases, with 20 bases remaining between them. CDR3 sequence reads: CASSIGAGAPGYGYTF. In DNA, the CDR3 is TGTGCCAGCAGTATTGGAGCAGGCGCTCCTGGCTATGGCTACACCTTC.

There are a few counts of this clonotype. V and J are TRBV7-2 and TRBJ2-3; 11 nucleotides align to TRBD2. The CDR3 length is 16 residues. Germline V gene lookup returns CDR1 SGHTA and CDR2 FQGNSA. Losses at the gene ends were 2 bases for V and 4 bases for J; bases not matched to a gene: 5. The CDR3 bases are TGTGCCAGCAGCTTAACTAGCGGGAGTAACGCAGATACGCAGTATTTT. Translation: CASSLTSGSNADTQYF.

Ten or more counts support this clonotype. This chain links TRBV20-1 with TRBJ1-1; 7 nucleotides align to TRBD1. The germline V gene has CDR1 DFQATT and CDR2 SNEGSKA (reference sequence). The ends lost 5 bases at V and 2 bases at J; junction bases unmatched: 8. This CDR3 is built from 14 residues. In DNA form, the CDR3 reads TGCAGTGCTTTCTTCAGGGGGGGAAACACTGAAGCTTTCTTT. Amino acids: CSAFFRGGNTEAFF.

The rearrangement joins TRBV5-1 to TRBJ1-2, with D possibly TRBD1 on 5 matching bases. The CDR3 is made up of 15 amino acids. Germline assignment: CDR1 SGHRS and CDR2 YFSETQ. V was shortened by 7 bases and J by 4 bases, with 20 bases between the two germline ends. CDR3 nucleotide sequence: TGCGCCAGCCGAGCCTCGGGAGCGGGGACCTATGGCTACACCTTC. Amino acid sequence: CASRASGAGTYGYTF.

This chain connects TRBV29-1 to TRBJ2-1; D gene uncertain. Germline assignment: CDR1 SQVTM and CDR2 ANQGSEA. The CDR3 is made up of 15 amino acids. V was clipped by 3 bases and J by 5 bases, with 17 bases between them. The CDR3 region is CSVELVIPRNNEQFF. The CDR3 region has the DNA TGCAGCGTTGAGCTAGTTATCCCCCGAAACAATGAGCAGTTCTTC.

The chain carries TRBV12-3 or TRBV12-4 and TRBJ2-6; 7 bases are a match to TRBD1. J lost 0 bases, V lost 4 bases, and 3 bases had no gene match. CDR3 length: 16 amino acids. The CDR3 coding sequence is TGTGCCAGCAGTTCGTCAGGGGGCTCTGGGGCCAACGTCCTGACTTTC. The encoded protein is CASSSSGGSGANVLTF.

This clonotype was found a few times. Given a much more abundant clone one base away, this may be a read error. The chain carries TRBV9 and TRBJ2-1, with D unresolved. V dropped 0 bases and J dropped 0 bases, with 4 bases sitting between them. Germline V gene data show CDR1 as SGDLS and CDR2 as YYNGEE. The CDR3 spans 14 residues. CDR3 sequence: CASSVVSSYNEQFF. In nucleotides, the CDR3 is TGTGCCAGCAGCGTAGTTAGCTCCTACAATGAGCAGTTCTTC.

V gene TRBV5-1 combines with J gene TRBJ2-7; 7 bases are shared with TRBD1. The germline gives CDR1 SGHRS, CDR2 YFSETQ. The V and J ends lost 0 bases and 3 bases, in that order; junction bases with no gene match: 6. The CDR3 has 15 amino acids. DNA for the CDR3: TGCGCCAGCAGCTTGGCTCCGGGACAGAACTACGAGCAGTACTTC. As protein: CASSLAPGQNYEQYF. The full variable domain, completed using reference TRBV5-1 and TRBJ2-7, is KAGVTQTPRYLIKTRGQQVTLSCSPISGHRSVSWYQQTPGQGLQFLFEYFSETQRNKGNFPGRFSGRQFSNSRSEMNVSTLELGDSALYLCASSLAPGQNYEQYFGPGTRLTVT.

The rearrangement joins TRBV6-5 to TRBJ1-1, with TRBD1 identical over 11 bases. Germline CDR1 is MNHEY and CDR2 is SVGAGI. The CDR3 runs to 14 residues. Germline trimming cut 5 bases from V and 5 bases from J; bases unmatched to any gene: 4. CDR3 DNA: TGTGCCAGCAGTCGGACAGGGGGCTCGACTGAAGCTTTCTTT. As protein: CASSRTGGSTEAFF.

This clonotype showed up just a few times. This rearrangement joins TRBV4-1 to TRBJ2-2; either TRBD1 or TRBD2 may supply D (5 bases each). Germline V lookup: CDR1 MGHRA, CDR2 YSYEKL. CDR3 size: 17 residues. V was cut by 3 bases and J by 5 bases, with 19 bases left in between. The CDR3 bases are TGCGCCAGCAGCCACATACAGATCGGGACGGCTACCGGGGAGCTGTTTTTT. Residues: CASSHIQIGTATGELFF.

This clonotype was counted between two and nine times. V usage is TRBV7-3 and J usage is TRBJ1-2, with D perhaps TRBD1 (5 bases). CDR1 SGHTA and CDR2 FQGTGA come from the germline V gene. CDR3 length: 13 residues. V was clipped by 11 bases and J by 4 bases, with 17 bases between them. This CDR3 reads CAPTPSGPYGYTF. As DNA, the CDR3 is TGTGCCCCCACTCCGTCGGGACCCTATGGCTACACCTTC.

This clonotype was recorded a few times. The chain carries TRBV12-3 or TRBV12-4 and TRBJ1-1; D unclear. V lost 6 bases, J lost 7 bases, and 9 bases lay in between. The CDR3 length is 11 residues. Written as DNA, the CDR3 is TGTGCCAGCAGCACCTATGGTGAAGCTTTCTTT. Amino acid sequence: CASSTYGEAFF.

This clonotype came up a few times. J is TRBJ2-4 and V is TRBV9; no definite D call. The length of the CDR3 is 11 residues. In germline, CDR1 is SGDLS, CDR2 YYNGEE. The V and J ends lost 3 bases and 6 bases respectively, with 4 bases between them. The CDR3 protein is CASSEGNIQYF. The CDR3 region has the DNA TGTGCCAGCAGCGAGGGAAACATTCAGTACTTC.

This chain links TRBV6-2 or TRBV6-3 with TRBJ2-5; D possibly matches TRBD1 or TRBD2 (6 bases each). The CDR3 has 15 residues. V lost 4 bases, J lost 3 bases, and 15 bases lay in between. The V gene's germline CDR1 is MNHEY and CDR2 SVGEGT. CDR3 nucleotides: TGTGCCAGCAGTTCGGGGGCATCTATTAAAGAGACCCAGTACTTC. It codes for CASSSGASIKETQYF.

The genes are TRBV6-1 and TRBJ2-6; D might be TRBD1 (6 bases). CDR3 length: 17 amino acids. CDR1 and CDR2 from the germline V gene are MNHNS and SASEGT. V shed 1 base and J shed 0 bases, with 10 bases lying between them. The DNA of the CDR3 is TGTGCCAGCAGTGAAGTCAGGGGCCTCTCTGGGGCCAACGTCCTGACTTTC. It is translated as CASSEVRGLSGANVLTF.

This chain connects TRBV18 to TRBJ2-5; D is unresolved. The CDR3 loop spans 13 amino acids. Trimming removed 4 bases at V and 2 bases at J, with 8 bases between. Germline CDR1 KGHSH, CDR2 LQKENI. CDR3 DNA sequence: TGTGCCAGCTCACACCCTTTACAAGAGACCCAGTACTTC. As protein: CASSHPLQETQYF.

The genes are TRBV27 and TRBJ1-1; TRBD1 matches 8 bases. From germline, CDR1 is MNHEY and CDR2 SMNVEV (reference sequence). The CDR3 extends over 14 amino acids. J was trimmed by 7 bases and V by 7 bases; bases with no gene match: 11. In nucleotides, the CDR3 is TGTGCCAGCAAAACCACAGGGGGAGTTATTGAAGCTTTCTTT. Translating it yields CASKTTGGVIEAFF.